Below are 10 T cell receptor beta chains sequenced from a single sample in a study of CD8 T cells in ankylosing spondylitis. Regarding the study as a whole: Typical of ankylosing spondylitis blood, it appeared, was a TCR beta motif of eight highly homologous variants.

Which antigens these TCRs recognize remains unknown. Via MiXCR, TCRdb re-called the 5' RACE reads, giving one row per CDR3 protein. Counted here are 330,000 or so distinct CDR3 sequences, 6.5% to 10% occurring once; the ten biggest clones make up 14% to 15%. Sequencing used blood, either unsorted or a sorted T cell fraction (not recorded which). The receptors derive from a male donor with ankylosing spondylitis.

The rearrangement joins TRBV19 to TRBJ1-2; D not certain. The CDR3 spans 12 residues. Looked up from germline, CDR1 is LNHDA and CDR2 is SQIVND (reference sequence). Trimming shortened V by 6 bases and J by 7 bases, and 12 bases separated the two germline ends. DNA for the CDR3: TGTGCCAGTAGGCAGGCCAATCTTGGCTACACCTTC. This encodes CASRQANLGYTF.

This clonotype was seen a handful of times. In DNA form, the CDR3 reads TGTGCCAGCAGCAACGTTTGGGACAGAGGGGAAAAACTGTTTTTT. Amino acid sequence: CASSNVWDRGEKLFF. The rearrangement uses TRBV5-6 and TRBJ1-4; 7 nucleotides agree with TRBD1. V was pared by 4 bases and J by 8 bases, with 11 bases of the junction left unmatched. From germline, CDR1 is SGHDT and CDR2 YYEEEE. The CDR3 covers 15 residues.

This clonotype has just a few counts. CDR3 loop: CASSQSYGVMNTEAFF. CDR3 bases: TGTGCCAGCAGCCAATCATATGGAGTTATGAACACTGAAGCTTTCTTT. J is TRBJ1-1 and V is TRBV3-1; D ambiguous. Germline lookup yields CDR1 LGHDT and CDR2 YNNKEL (reference sequence). The CDR3 is made up of 16 amino acids. V was clipped by 2 bases and J by 0 bases, with 13 bases between them. The full variable domain, completed using reference TRBV3-1 and TRBJ1-1, is DTAVSQTPKYLVTQMGNDKSIKCEQNLGHDTMYWYKQDSKKFLKIMFSYNNKELIINETVPNRFSPKSPDKAHLNLHINSLELGDSAVYFCASSQSYGVMNTEAFFGQGTRLTVV.

This clonotype occurred many times. V usage is TRBV6-4 and J usage is TRBJ2-1; TRBD2 aligns across 9 bases. Trimming took 2 bases from V and 11 from J; bases not matched to a gene: 10. Germline CDR1 MRHNA, CDR2 SNTAGT. This CDR3 comprises 15 residues. The CDR3 protein is CASSDLSPGTSKQFF. The CDR3 region has the DNA TGTGCCAGCAGTGACCTCTCCCCCGGGACTAGCAAGCAGTTCTTC.

This clonotype was observed a few times. The chain links TRBV27 to TRBJ2-1; TRBD2 matches at 11 bases. CDR1 MNHEY and CDR2 SMNVEV come from the germline V gene (reference sequence). The CDR3 spans 16 residues. J was trimmed by 8 bases and V by 5 bases; bases with no gene match: 11. Here the CDR3 reads CASSRGTSGTWDEQFF. CDR3 nucleotide sequence: TGTGCCAGCAGTAGAGGGACTAGCGGTACTTGGGATGAGCAGTTCTTC.

This clonotype was counted many times. The rearrangement uses TRBV6-5 and TRBJ1-1; D unclear. Per germline, CDR1 MNHEY and CDR2 SVGAGI. CDR3 length: 10 residues. V dropped 9 bases and J dropped 5 bases, with 7 bases sitting between them. The CDR3 loop reads CARQWTEAFF. CDR3 DNA: TGTGCCAGACAATGGACTGAAGCTTTCTTT.

This clonotype appeared many times. V gene TRBV5-1 combines with J gene TRBJ2-3; perhaps D is TRBD1 or TRBD2 (6 bases each). CDR1 and CDR2 (germline): SGHRS, YFSETQ. V lost 2 bases and J 4 bases, leaving 14 bases between the germline ends. This CDR3 region has 15 residues. CDR3 DNA: TGCGCCAGCAGCTTACAGGGAGGAGTACCAGATACGCAGTATTTT. The encoded protein is CASSLQGGVPDTQYF. The full variable domain, in which reference TRBV5-1 and TRBJ2-3 provide the parts outside the CDR3, is KAGVTQTPRYLIKTRGQQVTLSCSPISGHRSVSWYQQTPGQGLQFLFEYFSETQRNKGNFPGRFSGRQFSNSRSEMNVSTLELGDSALYLCASSLQGGVPDTQYFGPGTRLTVL.

This clonotype was observed a handful of times. This chain links TRBV20-1 with TRBJ2-1; D call uncertain. The CDR3 totals 14 residues. CDR1 is DFQATT and CDR2 is SNEGSKA in the germline V gene (reference sequence). With 3 bases removed from V and 3 bases from J, the gap between germline ends came to 12 bases. The DNA for the CDR3 is TGCAGTGCTAGGCAGCGCTTCTTCTACAATGAGCAGTTCTTC. This gives the protein CSARQRFFYNEQFF.

This clonotype turned up a few times. In DNA form, the CDR3 reads TGTGCCAGCAGCCCCGGGACTAGTATCCATGAGCAGTTCTTC. Amino acids: CASSPGTSIHEQFF. The chain joins TRBV9 to TRBJ2-1; 8 positions agree with TRBD2. CDR3 size: 14 residues. V trimming: 4 bases; J trimming: 8 bases; junction bases outside the gene matches: 8. CDR1 SGDLS and CDR2 YYNGEE come from the germline V gene.

The chain carries TRBV11-2 and TRBJ2-2; D is perhaps TRBD2 (6 bases). V was trimmed by 4 bases and J by 2 bases, leaving 14 bases between them. The germline V gene encodes CDR1 SGHAT and CDR2 FQNNGV. This CDR3 comprises 16 residues. This CDR3 is CASSWTPGLNTGELFF. For the CDR3, the DNA is TGTGCCAGCAGCTGGACCCCGGGACTTAACACCGGGGAGCTGTTTTTT.